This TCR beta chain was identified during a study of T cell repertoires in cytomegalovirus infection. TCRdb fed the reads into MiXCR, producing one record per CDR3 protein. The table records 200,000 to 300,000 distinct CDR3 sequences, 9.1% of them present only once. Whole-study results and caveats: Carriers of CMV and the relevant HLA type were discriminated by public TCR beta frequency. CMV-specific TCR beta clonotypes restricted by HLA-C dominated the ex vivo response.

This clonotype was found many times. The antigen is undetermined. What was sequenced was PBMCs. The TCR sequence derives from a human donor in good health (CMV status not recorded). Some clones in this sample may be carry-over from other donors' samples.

CDR3 sequence reads: CASSYIPAGVYNEQFF. CDR3 in DNA: TGTGCCAGCAGTTACATCCCAGCGGGAGTCTACAATGAGCAGTTCTTC. The rearrangement uses TRBV6-5 and TRBJ2-1; the match to TRBD2 covers 8 bases. The CDR3 is 16 residues long. Germline V gene sequence: CDR1 MNHEY, CDR2 SVGAGI. The ends lost 2 bases at V and 3 bases at J; junction bases unmatched: 6.